This passage covers 22 T cell receptor beta chains from one sample sequenced in a study of T-cell reconstitution after alpha-beta-depleted transplantation in children (dated by TCRdb to the mid-2010s). The protocol used for the library was PCR. The sequencer listed for this sample is Illumina HiSeq 2500. TCR library preparation used molecular barcoding, with unique molecular identifiers applied to normalize quantification of the TCRbeta repertoire. The public reads were quality trimmed at Q25 with fastp and then assembled into clones with MiXCR by TCRdb, keeping productive beta chains. Rows with a matching CDR3 protein are joined into one entry that keeps the most common DNA and genes. The sample table holds hundreds of thousands of distinct CDR3 sequences, of which less than 15% were seen once. The top ten clonotypes cover roughly 0.84% of the sample. This specimen's treatment or condition label, interpreted: allogeneic hematopoietic cell transplantation with graft depleted of TCRalphabeta T cells and CD19 B cells.

The sequences come from PBMCs, collected before TCRalphabeta/CD19-depleted stem cell transplant. All receptors derive from a girl aged 2 to 10 with congenital amegakaryocytic thrombocytopenia, due to receive a stem cell transplant.

This clonotype came up a few times. This chain joins TRBV5-6 and TRBJ2-2, with 11 positions matching TRBD1. Looked up from germline, CDR1 is SGHDT and CDR2 is YYEEEE. V trimming: 4 bases; J trimming: 4 bases; junction bases outside the gene matches: 3. This CDR3 contains 15 residues. The CDR3 sequence: CASSTGTGGTGELFF. CDR3 bases: TGTGCCAGCAGCACCGGGACAGGGGGCACCGGGGAGCTGTTTTTT.

V gene TRBV20-1 combines with J gene TRBJ2-1; the D is unclear. Germline loops: CDR1 DFQATT, CDR2 SNEGSKA (reference sequence). V gave up 3 bases and J gave up 0 bases, with 6 bases separating them. The CDR3 spans 13 residues. The CDR3 DNA follows: TGCAGTGCTAGTAGTTACTCCTACAATGAGCAGTTCTTC. Encoded protein: CSASSYSYNEQFF.

This clonotype came up many times. The V call is TRBV20-1, the J call TRBJ2-7; no clear D gene. CDR1 DFQATT and CDR2 SNEGSKA come from the germline V gene (reference sequence). The CDR3 loop spans 14 amino acids. The V and J ends lost 5 bases and 3 bases respectively, with 17 bases between them. Written as DNA, the CDR3 is TGCAGTGCTTCATTTCGGTCGGTGGGCTACGAGCAGTACTTC. Protein sequence: CSASFRSVGYEQYF.

Ten or more counts support this clonotype. The rearrangement uses TRBV5-1 and TRBJ2-1; D remains unclear. Germline V CDR1 and CDR2: SGHRS, YFSETQ. The V and J ends lost 5 bases and 9 bases respectively, with 15 bases between them. This CDR3 has 13 amino acids. The CDR3 region has the DNA TGCGCCAGCAGTCTTACTTTTGGCAGTGAGCAGTTCTTC. This sequence encodes CASSLTFGSEQFF.

This clonotype was detected only a few times. V and J are TRBV28 and TRBJ2-3, with unresolved D. The V end lost 5 bases, the J end lost 0 bases, and 12 bases lay between the germline ends. This CDR3 has 15 amino acids. Looked up from germline, CDR1 is MDHEN and CDR2 is SYDVKM. The CDR3 loop is CASSTRYGSTDTQYF. The DNA of the CDR3 is TGTGCCAGCAGTACCCGATACGGAAGCACAGATACGCAGTATTTT.

This clonotype was seen only a few times. This sequence joins TRBV10-3 and TRBJ2-5; D is perhaps TRBD1 (5 bases). The CDR3 runs to 13 residues. Germline lookup yields CDR1 ENHRY and CDR2 SYGVKD. V gave up 6 bases and J gave up 7 bases, with 15 bases separating them. CDR3 DNA: TGTGCCATCAGGGCGACTGACAGTGGGACCCAGTACTTC. Translating it yields CAIRATDSGTQYF.

There are many counts of this clonotype. The chain couples TRBV20-1 to TRBJ2-2; TRBD2 aligns across 7 bases. This CDR3 contains 15 residues. CDR1 and CDR2 from the germline V gene are DFQATT and SNEGSKA (reference sequence). V dropped 5 bases and J dropped 2; count of bases not matched to a gene: 8. CDR3 bases: TGCAGTGCTCTCGACGGGAGGCTAAACACCGGGGAGCTGTTTTTT. It translates to CSALDGRLNTGELFF.

This clonotype has at least ten counts. The chain is built from TRBV7-2 and TRBJ2-1; 7 nucleotides match TRBD2. Germline CDR1 and CDR2: SGHTA and FQGNSA. The CDR3 runs 15 residues. Unmatched junction bases numbered 7, after V lost 4 bases and J lost 4 bases. DNA for the CDR3: TGTGCCAGCAGCTCGCTCGGCGGGAGTTACAATGAGCAGTTCTTC. Protein: CASSSLGGSYNEQFF.

The gene calls are TRBV20-1 and TRBJ2-5; 10 bases fit TRBD1. Germline CDR1 is DFQATT and CDR2 is SNEGSKA (reference sequence). The V gene end was trimmed by 0 bases and the J gene end by 5 bases; junction bases not matched to a gene: 6. This CDR3 contains 15 residues. Here the CDR3 reads CSARETGTGDETQYF. CDR3 bases: TGCAGTGCTAGAGAAACCGGGACAGGGGACGAGACCCAGTACTTC.

The chain is built from TRBV7-8 and TRBJ1-4; D is unresolved. CDR1 SGHVS and CDR2 FQNEAQ come from the germline V gene. The V gene lost 0 bases and the J gene lost 3 bases, with 8 bases spanning the gap. The CDR3 runs to 15 residues. The CDR3 is CASSLAPDSNEKLFF. CDR3 DNA: TGTGCCAGCAGCTTAGCGCCGGACTCTAATGAAAAACTGTTTTTT.

This clonotype was picked up many times. V usage is TRBV15 and J usage is TRBJ2-1; 9 bases are shared with TRBD2. The length of the CDR3 is 14 residues. The junction had 10 bases not matched to a gene; V was cut back by 1 base and J by 15 bases. Germline V gene lookup returns CDR1 LNHNV and CDR2 YYDKDF (reference sequence). The CDR3 protein is CATSRGSREGGPFF. CDR3 in DNA: TGTGCCACCAGCAGAGGCTCGCGGGAGGGCGGTCCGTTCTTC.

This clonotype showed up many times. The chain combines TRBV20-1 with TRBJ1-5, with a weak D call TRBD1 (5 bases). The CDR3 spans 15 residues. Germline-derived CDR1 and CDR2 are DFQATT and SNEGSKA (reference sequence). Trimming shortened V by 0 bases and J by 5 bases, and 14 bases separated the two germline ends. CDR3 DNA: TGCAGTGCTAGAGATCGACAGAGTGGGGATCAGCCCCAGCATTTT. Its translation: CSARDRQSGDQPQHF.

The J gene is TRBJ1-4, the V gene TRBV10-3; no reliable D call. Germline assignment: CDR1 ENHRY and CDR2 SYGVKD. The CDR3 consists of 17 residues. Deletions cut 4 bases from V and 3 bases from J, with 18 bases between. The CDR3 spells CAISGSTAGSANEKLFF. The CDR3 bases are TGTGCCATCAGTGGTTCCACTGCCGGGTCGGCTAATGAAAAACTGTTTTTT.

There are a few counts of this clonotype. The chain is built from TRBV5-5 and TRBJ2-3; D is perhaps TRBD2 (6 bases). The CDR3 is 15 amino acids. V gave up 4 bases and J gave up 2 bases, with 14 bases separating them. Germline CDR1 and CDR2: SGHKS and YYEKEE (reference sequence). The chain's CDR3 is CASSLAPTFTDTQYF. The CDR3 DNA reads as TGTGCCAGCAGCCTAGCGCCAACCTTCACAGATACGCAGTATTTT.

This clonotype was observed at least ten times. This chain joins TRBV10-3 and TRBJ2-7; 8 bases are shared with TRBD2. The CDR3 spans 13 residues. Germline CDR1 and CDR2: ENHRY and SYGVKD. The J segment lost 7 bases and the V segment lost 6 bases, leaving 8 bases of the junction unmatched. The CDR3 is CAISPLAGWEQYF. The CDR3 nucleotides read TGTGCCATCAGCCCATTAGCGGGATGGGAGCAGTACTTC.

The table lists this clonotype with many counts. This rearrangement joins TRBV12-3 or TRBV12-4 to TRBJ2-2; maybe TRBD2 (5 bases). Trimming removed 3 bases at V and 3 bases at J, with 14 bases between. CDR3 length equals 16 residues. CDR3 amino acids: CASSFFWEFDTGELFF. In DNA form, the CDR3 reads TGTGCCAGCAGTTTTTTCTGGGAGTTTGACACCGGGGAGCTGTTTTTT.

This clonotype was seen repeatedly, ten times or more. This chain uses TRBV2 with TRBJ2-1; the match to TRBD2 covers 9 bases. V trimming: 2 bases; J trimming: 9 bases; junction bases outside the gene matches: 8. The CDR3 covers 15 residues. Germline-derived CDR1 and CDR2 are SNHLY and FYNNEI. CDR3 residues: CASSESSSGMFEQFF. In DNA, the CDR3 is TGTGCCAGCAGTGAATCTTCTAGCGGGATGTTTGAGCAGTTCTTC.

This clonotype was seen ten or more times. The rearrangement joins TRBV12-3 or TRBV12-4 to TRBJ2-2, with 8 bases that match TRBD1. The CDR3 extends over 19 amino acids. Losses at the gene ends were 6 bases for V and 6 bases for J; bases not matched to a gene: 21. This CDR3 is CASSSGGRGLFSVSGELFF. The CDR3, as DNA: TGTGCCAGCAGCTCAGGAGGCAGGGGGCTATTTTCGGTCTCCGGGGAGCTGTTTTTT.

The V call is TRBV5-1, the J call TRBJ2-7, with a weak D call TRBD2 (5 bases). V lost 4 bases and J 5 bases, leaving 19 bases between the germline ends. Germline CDR1 is SGHRS and CDR2 is YFSETQ. The CDR3 extends over 15 amino acids. CDR3 sequence (DNA): TGCGCCAGCAGCATGACGGACTGGCAAAAGAACGAGCAGTACTTC. It specifies CASSMTDWQKNEQYF.

This clonotype was observed many times. The chain couples TRBV12-3 or TRBV12-4 to TRBJ2-1; no definite D call. Trimming took 3 bases from V and 6 from J, leaving 12 bases between them. The length of the CDR3 is 14 residues. CDR3 DNA sequence: TGTGCCAGCAGTTTTGATCTTTCCACCAATGAGCAGTTCTTC. The encoded protein is CASSFDLSTNEQFF.

The V gene is TRBV18, the J gene TRBJ1-3; perhaps TRBD1 as D (5 bases). From germline, CDR1 is KGHSH and CDR2 LQKENI. The CDR3 extends over 15 amino acids. V gave up 4 bases and J gave up 4 bases, with 14 bases separating them. This chain's CDR3 is CASSRMTVPGNTIYF. The CDR3 nucleotides read TGTGCCAGCTCACGGATGACAGTACCAGGAAACACCATATATTTT.

The gene calls are TRBV5-5 and TRBJ1-2, with 7 bases that match TRBD1. Germline loops: CDR1 SGHKS, CDR2 YYEKEE (reference sequence). The CDR3 covers 15 residues. Germline trimming cut 2 bases from V and 8 bases from J; bases unmatched to any gene: 12. CDR3 residues: CASSLQDRAWRGYTF. CDR3 nucleotides: TGTGCCAGCAGCTTACAAGACAGGGCGTGGAGGGGCTACACCTTC.